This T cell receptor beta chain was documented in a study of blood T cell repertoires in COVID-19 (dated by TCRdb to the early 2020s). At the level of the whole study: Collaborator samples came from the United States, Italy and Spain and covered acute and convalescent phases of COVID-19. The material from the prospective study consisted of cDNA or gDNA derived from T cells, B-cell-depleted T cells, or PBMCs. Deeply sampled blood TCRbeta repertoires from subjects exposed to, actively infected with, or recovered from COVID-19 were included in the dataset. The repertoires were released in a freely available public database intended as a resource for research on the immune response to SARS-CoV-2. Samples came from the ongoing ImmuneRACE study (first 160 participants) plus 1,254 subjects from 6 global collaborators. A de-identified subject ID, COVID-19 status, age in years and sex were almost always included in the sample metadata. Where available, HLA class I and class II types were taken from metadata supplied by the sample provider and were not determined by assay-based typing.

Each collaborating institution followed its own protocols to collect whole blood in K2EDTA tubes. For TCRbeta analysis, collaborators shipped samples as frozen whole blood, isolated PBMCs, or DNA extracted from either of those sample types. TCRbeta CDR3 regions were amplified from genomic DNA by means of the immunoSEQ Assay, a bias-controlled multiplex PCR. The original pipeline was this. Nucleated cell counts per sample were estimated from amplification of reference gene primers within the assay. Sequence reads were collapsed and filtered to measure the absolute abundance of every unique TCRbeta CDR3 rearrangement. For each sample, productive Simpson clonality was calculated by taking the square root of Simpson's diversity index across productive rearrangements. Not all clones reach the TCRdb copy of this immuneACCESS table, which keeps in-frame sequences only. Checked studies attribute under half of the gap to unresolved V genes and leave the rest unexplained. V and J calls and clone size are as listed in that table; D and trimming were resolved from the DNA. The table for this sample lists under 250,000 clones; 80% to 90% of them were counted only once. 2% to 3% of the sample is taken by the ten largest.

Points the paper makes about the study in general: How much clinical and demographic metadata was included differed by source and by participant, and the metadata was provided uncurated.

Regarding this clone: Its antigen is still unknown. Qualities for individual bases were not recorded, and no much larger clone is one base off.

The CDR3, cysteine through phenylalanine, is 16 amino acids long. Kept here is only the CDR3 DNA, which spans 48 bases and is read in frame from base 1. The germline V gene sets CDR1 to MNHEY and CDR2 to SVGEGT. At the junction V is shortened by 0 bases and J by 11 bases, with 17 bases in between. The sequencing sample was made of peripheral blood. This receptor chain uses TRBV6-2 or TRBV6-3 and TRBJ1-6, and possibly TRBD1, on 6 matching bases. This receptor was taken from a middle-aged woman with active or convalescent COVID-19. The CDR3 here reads CASSYSSPGTQTPLHF. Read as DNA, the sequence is TGTGCCAGCAGTTACTCGTCCCCAGGGACACAAACACCCCTCCACTTT.